These 28 T cell receptor beta chains were sequenced from one sample in a study of T-cell reconstitution after alpha-beta-depleted transplantation in children. Unique molecular identifiers were used to barcode this TCRbeta library. TCRdb independently ran MiXCR on the PCR reads; one entry per CDR3 protein. The repertoire holds some 840,000 distinct CDR3 sequences, with around 15% as singletons. The sample in question was PBMCs, mostly from graft donor cells, obtained 360 days after TCRalphabeta/CD19-depleted stem cell transplant. These receptors were obtained from a male patient younger than 18 who had a stem cell transplant for acute lymphoblastic leukemia, so the T cells may come from the graft donor.

This clonotype was found a few times. CDR3 amino acids: CASSQQGTSGTGELFF. The CDR3 DNA reads TGTGCCAGCAGCCAACAAGGGACCAGTGGCACCGGGGAGCTGTTTTTT. This chain connects TRBV6-2 or TRBV6-3 to TRBJ2-2; D is possibly TRBD1 or TRBD2 (5 bases each). Germline loops: CDR1 MNHEY, CDR2 SVGEGT. CDR3 length: 16 amino acids. The V and J ends lost 6 bases and 4 bases respectively, with 18 bases between them.

The V and J genes are TRBV20-1 and TRBJ1-1; D might be TRBD1 (5 bases). Trimming cost V 1 base and J 4 bases, with 16 bases left between them. The CDR3 totals 15 residues. Germline CDR1 and CDR2: DFQATT and SNEGSKA (reference sequence). CDR3: CSARGQGGRVTEAFF. The CDR3 coding sequence is TGCAGTGCTAGAGGTCAGGGCGGTAGGGTCACTGAAGCTTTCTTT.

The rearrangement joins TRBV9 to TRBJ2-4; 7 bases line up with TRBD1. The germline V gene has CDR1 SGDLS and CDR2 YYNGEE. V gave up 4 bases and J gave up 6 bases; unmatched junction bases: 13. The CDR3 contains 16 residues. The CDR3: CASSPQLRTGGNIQYF. The CDR3 nucleotides are TGTGCCAGCAGCCCCCAGCTTAGGACAGGTGGAAACATTCAGTACTTC.

The rearrangement links TRBV5-4 to TRBJ2-2; the D is unclear. Germline CDR1 SGHNT, CDR2 YYREEE (reference sequence). The germline V and J ends were trimmed by 0 bases and 5 bases, with 11 bases remaining between them. CDR3 length: 15 residues. The CDR3 sequence is CASSLGLLVTGELFF. The DNA of the CDR3 is TGTGCCAGCAGCTTGGGGTTGCTAGTGACCGGGGAGCTGTTTTTT.

In this sample, this clonotype turned up a few times. The chain is built from TRBV4-1 and TRBJ2-7; D might be TRBD2 (6 bases). V was shortened by 2 bases and J by 0 bases, with 17 bases between the two germline ends. Per germline, CDR1 MGHRA and CDR2 YSYEKL. The CDR3 is 17 residues long. The CDR3 nucleotides read TGCGCCAGCAGCCAATTAGTTACTAGCTCATACTCCTACGAGCAGTACTTC. Its protein product is CASSQLVTSSYSYEQYF.

This clonotype occurred a few times. This sequence joins TRBV15 and TRBJ2-4; maybe TRBD2 (5 bases). The CDR3 consists of 16 residues. V was shortened by 0 bases and J by 2 bases, with 11 bases between the two germline ends. Germline assignment: CDR1 LNHNV and CDR2 YYDKDF (reference sequence). In nucleotides, the CDR3 is TGTGCCACCAGCAGAGATGGTAGCGCGACCAAAAACATTCAGTACTTC. It translates to CATSRDGSATKNIQYF.

CDR3 amino acids: CASSLDSEAGNEQFF. The CDR3 nucleotides are TGTGCCAGCAGCTTGGACTCCGAAGCCGGCAATGAGCAGTTCTTC. The V and J genes are TRBV5-6 and TRBJ2-1, with D hard to call. Germline V gene sequence: CDR1 SGHDT, CDR2 YYEEEE. V was shortened by 0 bases and J by 6 bases, with 13 bases between the two germline ends. This CDR3 has 15 residues.

Here the CDR3 reads CASSPQAFSGANVLTF. The CDR3 DNA reads TGTGCCAGCTCACCACAAGCTTTCTCTGGGGCCAACGTCCTGACTTTC. This sequence joins TRBV18 and TRBJ2-6; D not resolved. The V and J ends lost 1 base and 0 bases respectively, with 7 bases between them. CDR1 KGHSH and CDR2 LQKENI come from the germline V gene. The CDR3 spans 16 residues.

The V call is TRBV2, the J call TRBJ2-1; TRBD1 matches 9 bases. CDR1 and CDR2 (germline): SNHLY, FYNNEI. Trimming removed 6 bases from V and 0 bases from J; junction bases left unmatched: 15. This CDR3 is built from 19 residues. The CDR3 protein is CASSPPVPGQGNSYNEQFF. The DNA for the CDR3 is TGTGCCAGCAGCCCACCGGTCCCGGGACAGGGAAACTCCTACAATGAGCAGTTCTTC.

This clonotype was seen repeatedly, ten times or more. One end of the junction does not line up with germline, which may come from a read error. The J gene is TRBJ2-7, the V gene TRBV5-5; 10 positions agree with TRBD1. The CDR3 totals 18 residues. Per the germline V gene, CDR1 is SGHKS and CDR2 is YYEKEE (reference sequence). In DNA, the CDR3 is TGTGCCAGCAGCTCTAATGGGAGGCGGGACAGGGGCTCCCACGAGCAGTACTTC. Translation: CASSSNGRRDRGSHEQYF.

The chain uses TRBV4-1 and TRBJ2-5; a weak D match, TRBD2 (6 bases). V shed 2 bases and J shed 5 bases, with 18 bases lying between them. This CDR3 region has 16 residues. CDR1 is MGHRA, CDR2 YSYEKL, per germline. The CDR3 DNA reads TGCGCCAGCAGCCAATCTTCGGGAGTTGGCGGCGAGACCCAGTACTTC. Protein: CASSQSSGVGGETQYF.

This clonotype has a handful of counts. The gene calls are TRBV29-1 and TRBJ2-3; TRBD2 matches at 9 bases. The germline V gene encodes CDR1 SQVTM and CDR2 ANQGSEA. The length of the CDR3 is 14 residues. The V and J ends lost 4 bases and 4 bases, in that order; junction bases with no gene match: 6. In DNA form, the CDR3 reads TGCAGCGTTGTGTTAGCGGGAGTTGCAGATACGCAGTATTTT. Translating it yields CSVVLAGVADTQYF.

The table lists this clonotype with a few counts. The chain combines TRBV5-1 with TRBJ2-1; 9 positions match TRBD2. The CDR3 consists of 15 residues. The germline V gene encodes CDR1 SGHRS and CDR2 YFSETQ. The J segment lost 9 bases and the V segment lost 2 bases, leaving 9 bases of the junction unmatched. CDR3 loop: CASSFGGGDFVEQFF. The DNA for the CDR3 is TGCGCCAGCAGCTTCGGCGGGGGGGATTTCGTTGAGCAGTTCTTC. Supplemented by reference TRBV5-1 and TRBJ2-1, the full variable domain reads KAGVTQTPRYLIKTRGQQVTLSCSPISGHRSVSWYQQTPGQGLQFLFEYFSETQRNKGNFPGRFSGRQFSNSRSEMNVSTLELGDSALYLCASSFGGGDFVEQFFGPGTRLTVL.

This clonotype was picked up many times. The chain is built from TRBV5-1 and TRBJ1-6; 7 bases line up with TRBD1. V lost 2 bases, J lost 4 bases, and 6 bases stayed unmatched. This CDR3 region has 16 residues. Germline CDR1 is SGHRS and CDR2 is YFSETQ. CDR3 region: CASSLTGTAYNSPLHF. The CDR3 DNA reads TGCGCCAGCAGCTTAACCGGGACAGCTTATAATTCACCCCTCCACTTT.

This clonotype was observed a few times. V usage is TRBV7-8 and J usage is TRBJ1-5; D gene ambiguous. The CDR3 has 14 residues. V was cut by 5 bases and J by 3 bases, with 11 bases left in between. Germline-derived CDR1 and CDR2 are SGHVS and FQNEAQ. CDR3 loop: CASSDKRDNQPQHF. The DNA of the CDR3 is TGTGCCAGCAGCGATAAAAGGGACAATCAGCCCCAGCATTTT. Full variable domain (remainder filled in from reference TRBV7-8 and TRBJ1-5): GAGVSQSPRYKVAKRGQDVALRCDPISGHVSLFWYQQALGQGPEFLTYFQNEAQLDKSGLPSDRFFAERPEGSVSTLKIQRTQQEDSAVYLCASSDKRDNQPQHFGDGTRLSIL.

The chain recombines TRBV10-2 with TRBJ2-5, with TRBD2 matching 8 bases. V lost 2 bases to trimming and J lost 6 bases; unmatched junction nucleotides: 11. Germline V CDR1 and CDR2: WSHSY, SAAADI. The CDR3 is made up of 16 amino acids. The CDR3 bases are TGCGCCAGCAGTGAGCCTTCCGGGACTAGGTGGCAGACCCAGTACTTC. This translates into CASSEPSGTRWQTQYF.

This clonotype was seen ten or more times. DNA for the CDR3: TGCGCCAGCAGCTTTGGCAGGGGGCGATCCCTGAACACTGAAGCTTTCTTT. It is translated as CASSFGRGRSLNTEAFF. This chain links TRBV5-1 with TRBJ1-1, with 8 bases matching TRBD1. The trim removed 2 bases at V and 0 bases at J, leaving 9 bases unmatched. The CDR3 spans 17 residues. Germline lookup yields CDR1 SGHRS and CDR2 YFSETQ.

This clonotype occurred a few times. This sequence joins TRBV5-1 and TRBJ2-1; weak D call: TRBD2 (5 bases). The CDR3 totals 15 residues. Germline V lookup: CDR1 SGHRS, CDR2 YFSETQ. The V gene lost 0 bases and the J gene lost 5 bases, with 12 bases spanning the gap. CDR3 residues: CASSLGPSLDNEQFF. The DNA of the CDR3 is TGCGCCAGCAGCTTGGGGCCTAGCCTAGACAATGAGCAGTTCTTC. Complete variable domain (other parts from reference TRBV5-1 and TRBJ2-1): KAGVTQTPRYLIKTRGQQVTLSCSPISGHRSVSWYQQTPGQGLQFLFEYFSETQRNKGNFPGRFSGRQFSNSRSEMNVSTLELGDSALYLCASSLGPSLDNEQFFGPGTRLTVL.

This clonotype was counted between two and nine times. This chain connects TRBV21-1 to TRBJ2-7. TRBV21-1 constitutes a pseudogene. The CDR3 has 11 residues. The CDR3 region is CASSKKGEQYF. CDR3 nucleotides: TGTGCCAGCAGCAAAAAGGGCGAGCAGTACTTC.

J is TRBJ2-7 and V is TRBV7-9, with 11 bases identical to TRBD2. The V gene end was trimmed by 4 bases and the J gene end by 2 bases; junction bases not matched to a gene: 4. The CDR3 runs 15 residues. The germline CDR1 and CDR2 sequences are SEHNR and FQNEAQ (reference sequence). CDR3 residues: CASSYSGRVAYEQYF. CDR3 coding DNA: TGTGCCAGCAGCTATAGCGGGAGGGTAGCCTACGAGCAGTACTTC.

The chain employs TRBV7-8 and TRBJ2-7, with 8 bases that match TRBD1. CDR3 length equals 15 residues. Trimming took 5 bases from V and 4 from J; bases not matched to a gene: 10. Germline V gene lookup returns CDR1 SGHVS and CDR2 FQNEAQ. CDR3 sequence (DNA): TGTGCCAGCAGCCGAATCTGGGACAGGACTTACGAGCAGTACTTC. Translation: CASSRIWDRTYEQYF.

The genes are TRBV20-1 and TRBJ2-7; D ambiguous. Germline V gene lookup returns CDR1 DFQATT and CDR2 SNEGSKA (reference sequence). This CDR3 is 13 amino acids long. The V gene lost 5 bases and the J gene lost 1 base, with 12 bases spanning the gap. The CDR3 region has the DNA TGCAGTGCTCCCCTGGCAGTGTCCTACGAGCAGTACTTC. It specifies CSAPLAVSYEQYF.

V is TRBV29-1 and J is TRBJ2-5; 10 positions match TRBD2. This CDR3 contains 14 residues. The germline V gene encodes CDR1 SQVTM and CDR2 ANQGSEA. After removal of 4 bases from V and 2 bases from J, the junction contained 4 bases not matched to a gene. The DNA of the CDR3 is TGCAGCGTTGGAACTAGCGGGAAGCAAGAGACCCAGTACTTC. Its protein product is CSVGTSGKQETQYF.

In this sample, this clonotype turned up a few times. V gene TRBV9 combines with J gene TRBJ2-7; TRBD2 agrees at 7 bases. V dropped 3 bases and J dropped 2; count of bases not matched to a gene: 11. Per the germline V gene, CDR1 is SGDLS and CDR2 is YYNGEE. This CDR3 is built from 16 residues. The CDR3 coding sequence is TGTGCCAGCAGCGCCGGGACTACCCTGGGGGCCTACGAGCAGTACTTC. Translated: CASSAGTTLGAYEQYF.

The V gene is TRBV13, the J gene TRBJ1-5, with D possibly matching TRBD1 (6 bases). The CDR3 totals 15 residues. V shed 5 bases and J shed 6 bases, with 17 bases lying between them. Germline V gives CDR1 PRHDT, CDR2 FYEKMQ (reference sequence). The CDR3 sequence is CASSAGPQGSQPQHF. CDR3 nucleotides: TGTGCCAGCAGCGCCGGGCCCCAGGGGAGTCAGCCCCAGCATTTT.

The chain carries TRBV5-1 and TRBJ2-6, with D possibly TRBD2 on 6 matching bases. This CDR3 has 15 amino acids. Trimming cost V 4 bases and J 1 base, with 9 bases left between them. Germline V lookup: CDR1 SGHRS, CDR2 YFSETQ. CDR3 in DNA: TGCGCCAGCAGCAGGCGGGATTCTGGGGCCAACGTCCTGACTTTC. Translated, it gives CASSRRDSGANVLTF.

A few counts support this clonotype. The chain combines TRBV7-9 with TRBJ2-1; TRBD2 agrees at 12 bases. Germline loops: CDR1 SEHNR, CDR2 FQNEAQ (reference sequence). The CDR3 has 15 amino acids. Trimming took 5 bases from V and 8 from J; bases not matched to a gene: 7. The CDR3 DNA is TGTGCCAGCAGCGCCGGACTAGCGGGACAGTATGAGCAGTTCTTC. Protein: CASSAGLAGQYEQFF.

The rearrangement uses TRBV6-5 and TRBJ1-4; 7 nucleotides align to TRBD1. J gave up 4 bases and V 2 bases, and 4 bases lay outside the gene matches. Germline CDR1 is MNHEY and CDR2 is SVGAGI. The CDR3 runs 15 residues. For the CDR3, the DNA is TGTGCCAGCAGTTACGACGGGACAGATAATGAAAAACTGTTTTTT. Translating it yields CASSYDGTDNEKLFF.